The clone carrying this T cell receptor beta chain was detected only a few times. This sample was included in a study of CD8+ T cells in alopecia areata. Sample treatment: oral pan-JAK inhibitor, 5-10 mg twice daily. With 7 bases removed from V and 3 bases from J, the gap between germline ends came to 9 bases. The CDR3 is 11 amino acids. Germline V gives CDR1 SQVTM, CDR2 ANQGSEA. cDNA reverse transcribed from extracted RNA served as the sequencing template. TCRdb keeps only in-frame clones here, not all; method: immunoSEQ multiplex PCR. Here the sample spans 120,000 or so clones, approximately 60% being singletons.

Sequences were derived from CD4+ T cells sorted from blood, sampled at week 4, from a patient treated with tofacitinib. The TCR comes from a human donor with alopecia areata. This chain uses TRBV29-1 with TRBJ1-2, with no clear D. CDR3 DNA sequence: TGCAGCGCCCCTAGGGACTATGGCTACACCTTC. Its protein product is CSAPRDYGYTF.